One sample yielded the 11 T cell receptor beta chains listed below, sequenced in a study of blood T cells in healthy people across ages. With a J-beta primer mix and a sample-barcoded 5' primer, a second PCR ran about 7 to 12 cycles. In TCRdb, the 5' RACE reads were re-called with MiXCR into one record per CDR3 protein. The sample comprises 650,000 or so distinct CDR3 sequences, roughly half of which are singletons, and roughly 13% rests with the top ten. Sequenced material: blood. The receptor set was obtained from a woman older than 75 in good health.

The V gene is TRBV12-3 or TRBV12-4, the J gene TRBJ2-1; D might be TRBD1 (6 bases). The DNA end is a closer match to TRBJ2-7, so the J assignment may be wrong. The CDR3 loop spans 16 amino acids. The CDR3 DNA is TGTGCCAGCAGTCCCGCCGGGACATTCTCCTACAATGAGCAGTACTTC. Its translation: CASSPAGTFSYNEQYF.

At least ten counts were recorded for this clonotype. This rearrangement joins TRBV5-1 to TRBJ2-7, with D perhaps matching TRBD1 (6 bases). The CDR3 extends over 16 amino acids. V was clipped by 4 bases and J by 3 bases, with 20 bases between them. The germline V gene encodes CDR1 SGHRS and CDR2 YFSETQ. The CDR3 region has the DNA TGCGCCAGCAGCGTAGGAACAGGGTCAGCATACTACGAGCAGTACTTC. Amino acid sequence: CASSVGTGSAYYEQYF.

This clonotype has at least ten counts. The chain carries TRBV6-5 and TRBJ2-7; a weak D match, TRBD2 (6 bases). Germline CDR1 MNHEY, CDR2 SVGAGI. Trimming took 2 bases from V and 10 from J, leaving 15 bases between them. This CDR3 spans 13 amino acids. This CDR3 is CASSYPGSSIQYF. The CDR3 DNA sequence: TGTGCCAGCAGTTACCCCGGGAGCTCCATACAGTACTTC.

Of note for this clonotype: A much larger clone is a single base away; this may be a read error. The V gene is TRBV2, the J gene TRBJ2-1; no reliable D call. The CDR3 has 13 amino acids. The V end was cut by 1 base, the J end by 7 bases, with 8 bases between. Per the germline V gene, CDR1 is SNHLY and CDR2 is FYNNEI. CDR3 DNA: TGTGCCAGCAGTGAAGTGCAAGGAAATGAGCAGTTCTTC. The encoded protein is CASSEVQGNEQFF.

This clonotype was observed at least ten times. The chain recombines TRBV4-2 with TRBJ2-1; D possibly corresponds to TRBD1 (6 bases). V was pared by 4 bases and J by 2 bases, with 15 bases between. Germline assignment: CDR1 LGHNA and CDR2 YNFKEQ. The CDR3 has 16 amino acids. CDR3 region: CASSPYRVNTYNEQFF. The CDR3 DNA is TGTGCCAGCAGCCCCTACAGGGTTAACACCTACAATGAGCAGTTCTTC.

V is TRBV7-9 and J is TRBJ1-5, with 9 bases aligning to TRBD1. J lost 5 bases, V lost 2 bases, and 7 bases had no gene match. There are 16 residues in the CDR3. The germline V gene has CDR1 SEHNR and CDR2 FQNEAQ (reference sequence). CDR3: CASSLMTGGGYQPQHF. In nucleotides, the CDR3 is TGTGCCAGCAGCTTAATGACAGGGGGAGGATATCAGCCCCAGCATTTT.

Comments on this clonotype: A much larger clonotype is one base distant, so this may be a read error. CDR3 protein: CANSLRTGSSPNIQYF. The CDR3 nucleotides read TGTGCCAACAGCCTTAGGACAGGGTCGTCTCCTAACATTCAGTACTTC. The rearrangement joins TRBV7-2 to TRBJ2-7; 8 bases fit TRBD1. The tail of the sequence fits TRBJ2-4 better, so the J call may be wrong. The CDR3 extends over 16 amino acids. The V gene's germline CDR1 is SGHTA and CDR2 FQGNSA.

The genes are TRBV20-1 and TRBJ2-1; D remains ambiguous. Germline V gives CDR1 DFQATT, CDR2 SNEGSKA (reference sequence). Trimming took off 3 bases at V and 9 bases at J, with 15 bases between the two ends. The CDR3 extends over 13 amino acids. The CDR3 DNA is TGCAGTGCTAGCGCCTCGGGCCTGAGTGAGCAGTTCTTC. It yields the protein CSASASGLSEQFF.

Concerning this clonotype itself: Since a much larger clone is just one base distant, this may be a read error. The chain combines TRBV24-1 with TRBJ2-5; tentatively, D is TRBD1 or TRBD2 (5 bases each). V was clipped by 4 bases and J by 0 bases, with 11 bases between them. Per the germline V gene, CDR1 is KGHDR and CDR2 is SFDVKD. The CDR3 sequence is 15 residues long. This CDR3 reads CATSEEWGYQETQYF. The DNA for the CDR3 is TGTGCCACCAGTGAGGAGTGGGGGTACCAAGAGACCCAGTACTTC.

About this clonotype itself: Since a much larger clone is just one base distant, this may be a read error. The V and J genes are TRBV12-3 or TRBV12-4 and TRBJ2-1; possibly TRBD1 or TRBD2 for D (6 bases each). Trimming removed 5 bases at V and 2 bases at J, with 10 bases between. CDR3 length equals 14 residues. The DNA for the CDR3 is TGTGCCAGCAGTGGGGGGCCCACCTACAATGAGCAGTTCTTC. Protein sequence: CASSGGPTYNEQFF.

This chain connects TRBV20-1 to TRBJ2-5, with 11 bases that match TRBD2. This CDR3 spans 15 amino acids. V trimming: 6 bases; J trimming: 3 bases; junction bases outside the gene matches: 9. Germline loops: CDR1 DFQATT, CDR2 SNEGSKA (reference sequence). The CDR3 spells CSAALAGEFKETQYF. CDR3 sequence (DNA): TGCAGTGCCGCACTAGCGGGGGAGTTTAAAGAGACCCAGTACTTC.